The 25 T cell receptor beta chains given below trace back to one sample, sequenced in a study of T-cell reconstitution after alpha-beta-depleted transplantation in children. Researchers prepared the TCRbeta library using unique molecular identifiers, the study reports. TCRdb fed the PCR reads into MiXCR, producing one record per CDR3 protein. The sample shows 640,000 or so distinct CDR3 sequences, 15% to 20% of them seen only once. This specimen was PBMCs from the stem cell graft donor, taken from the stem cell graft. The receptors originated from a human donor who donated a stem cell graft to a child with acute myeloid leukemia.

V gene TRBV28 combines with J gene TRBJ2-7; 8 bases agree with TRBD1. Trimming at V came to 6 bases and at J to 6 bases, leaving 7 bases not matched to a gene. Germline V gene sequence: CDR1 MDHEN, CDR2 SYDVKM. The CDR3 spans 13 residues. The CDR3 spells CASREQGESEQYV. DNA for the CDR3: TGTGCCAGCAGAGAACAGGGGGAAAGCGAGCAGTACGTC.

In its sample, this clonotype was seen many times. The gene calls are TRBV7-3 and TRBJ1-5; no clear D. Germline CDR1 SGHTA, CDR2 FQGTGA. This CDR3 contains 12 residues. V was shortened by 4 bases and J by 4 bases, with 5 bases between the two germline ends. This CDR3 reads CASSSDNQPQHF. As DNA, the CDR3 is TGTGCCAGCAGCTCAGATAATCAGCCCCAGCATTTT.

This clonotype has a count of ten or more. V gene TRBV6-5 combines with J gene TRBJ2-5; D gene uncertain. This CDR3 spans 11 amino acids. The ends were cut back, 5 bases at V and 5 bases at J, with 6 bases in the middle. Germline assignment: CDR1 MNHEY and CDR2 SVGAGI. The CDR3 loop reads CASSRYETQYF. Here the CDR3 DNA reads TGTGCCAGCAGTCGTTATGAGACCCAGTACTTC.

This clonotype was recorded at least ten times. The chain couples TRBV7-6 to TRBJ2-1; TRBD2 is a possible D gene (6 bases). Per germline, CDR1 SGHVS and CDR2 FNYEAQ. This CDR3 is 13 amino acids long. The V end lost 5 bases, the J end lost 3 bases, and 8 bases lay between the germline ends. CDR3 sequence (DNA): TGTGCCAGCAGCACCGGGGGCTACAATGAGCAGTTCTTC. It specifies CASSTGGYNEQFF.

About this clonotype itself: The germline gene is not matched at one end of the junction; a read error may be the cause. The chain carries TRBV25-1 and TRBJ1-3, with a possible D match to TRBD1 (5 bases). This CDR3 has 12 residues. The germline gives CDR1 MGHDK, CDR2 SYGVNS. CDR3 nucleotides: TGTGCTAGCAGTGACGCGGGGGACACCATATATTTT. Its protein product is CASSDAGDTIYF. The whole variable domain, remainder taken from reference TRBV25-1 and TRBJ1-3, is EADIYQTPRYLVIGTGKKITLECSQTMGHDKMYWYQQDPGMELHLIHYSYGVNSTEKGDLSSESTVSRIRTEHFPLTLESARPSHTSQYLCASSDAGDTIYFGEGSWLTVV.

This clonotype was counted between two and nine times. The chain recombines TRBV30 with TRBJ1-2; 9 bases are shared with TRBD1. V was clipped by 7 bases and J by 9 bases; unmatched bases: 3. The germline gives CDR1 GTSNPN, CDR2 SVGIG (reference sequence). The CDR3 spans 10 residues. The CDR3 nucleotides read TGTGCCTTACAGGGGGCTAGCTACACCTTC. It yields the protein CALQGASYTF.

This clonotype was detected many times. The CDR3 loop is CASTLGTGNTEAFF. The CDR3 DNA is TGTGCCAGCACCCTCGGGACAGGGAACACTGAAGCTTTCTTT. The rearrangement links TRBV12-3 or TRBV12-4 to TRBJ1-1; 8 bases map to TRBD1. The CDR3 spans 14 residues. V shed 7 bases, J shed 1 base, and the junction held 5 bases outside the gene matches.

A few counts support this clonotype. This chain connects TRBV7-9 to TRBJ1-1, with 11 bases matching TRBD1. This CDR3 is 15 amino acids long. Germline V gene lookup returns CDR1 SEHNR and CDR2 FQNEAQ (reference sequence). Trimming removed 4 bases from V and 4 bases from J; junction bases left unmatched: 5. CDR3 sequence: CASSSGQGAGTEAFF. The CDR3, as DNA: TGTGCCAGCAGCTCTGGACAGGGGGCAGGCACTGAAGCTTTCTTT.

This clonotype was recorded a few times. The genes are TRBV30 and TRBJ1-5; 7 bases are shared with TRBD1. Per the germline V gene, CDR1 is GTSNPN and CDR2 is SVGIG (reference sequence). The CDR3 extends over 13 amino acids. Trimming cost V 6 bases and J 4 bases; bases outside gene matches: 6. CDR3 amino acids: CACSQQGNQPQHF. The CDR3 coding sequence is TGTGCCTGCTCACAACAGGGGAATCAGCCCCAGCATTTT.

This clonotype was counted a few times. This chain joins TRBV20-1 and TRBJ1-1; TRBD1 aligns across 10 bases. Germline lookup yields CDR1 DFQATT and CDR2 SNEGSKA (reference sequence). J lost 7 bases, V lost 7 bases, and 0 bases had no gene match. The CDR3 loop spans 10 amino acids. The CDR3 region has the DNA TGCAGTGGGGACAGGGGTGAAGCTTTCTTT. Translation gives CSGDRGEAFF.

The rearrangement links TRBV15 to TRBJ2-1, with 8 bases aligning to TRBD1. Germline values: CDR1 LNHNV, CDR2 YYDKDF (reference sequence). This CDR3 comprises 18 residues. The V segment lost 2 bases and the J segment 1 base; nucleotides outside the gene matches: 10. CDR3 sequence reads: CATSRKFGDRGSYNEQFF. Here the CDR3 DNA reads TGTGCCACCAGCAGAAAGTTCGGCGACAGGGGATCCTACAATGAGCAGTTCTTC.

CDR3 region: CASGPGTSYEQYF. In DNA form, the CDR3 reads TGTGCCAGCGGCCCTGGGACTAGCTACGAGCAGTACTTC. The chain couples TRBV4-2 to TRBJ2-7, with 8 bases aligning to TRBD2. The CDR3 spans 13 residues. Looked up from germline, CDR1 is LGHNA and CDR2 is YNFKEQ. Germline trimming cut 8 bases from V and 3 bases from J; bases unmatched to any gene: 6.

This sequence joins TRBV7-2 and TRBJ1-2; the D is unclear. Trimming removed 1 base at V and 7 bases at J, with 7 bases between. Germline values: CDR1 SGHTA, CDR2 FQGNSA. The CDR3 contains 12 residues. In DNA, the CDR3 is TGTGCCAGCAGCTTAGGGGTCTCTGGCTACACCTTC. Protein sequence: CASSLGVSGYTF.

This rearrangement joins TRBV10-3 to TRBJ1-2; D remains unclear. With 2 bases removed from V and 6 bases from J, the gap between germline ends came to 16 bases. Germline CDR1 and CDR2: ENHRY and SYGVKD. The CDR3 runs to 15 residues. CDR3 sequence: CAISEVQDGSDGYTF. The CDR3 coding sequence is TGTGCCATCAGTGAGGTTCAGGACGGCTCTGATGGCTACACCTTC.

The DNA for the CDR3 is TGTGCCAGCAGCCGGGACCGACCGTTTTTATATGGCTACACCTTC. Translating it yields CASSRDRPFLYGYTF. The rearrangement uses TRBV5-5 and TRBJ1-2; TRBD1 is a possible D gene (5 bases). The length of the CDR3 is 15 residues. V gave up 4 bases and J gave up 5 bases, with 18 bases separating them. Per the germline V gene, CDR1 is SGHKS and CDR2 is YYEKEE (reference sequence).

This clonotype was seen repeatedly, ten times or more. The chain combines TRBV13 with TRBJ1-5, with no clear D. Germline values: CDR1 PRHDT, CDR2 FYEKMQ (reference sequence). There are 14 residues in the CDR3. Trimming removed 5 bases from V and 2 bases from J, with 10 bases in between. Here the CDR3 DNA reads TGTGCCAGCAGCCCCCCAGGAGGCAATCAGCCCCAGCATTTT. It yields the protein CASSPPGGNQPQHF. Filled out from reference TRBV13 and TRBJ1-5, the complete variable domain reads AAGVIQSPRHLIKEKRETATLKCYPIPRHDTVYWYQQGPGQDPQFLISFYEKMQSDKGSIPDRFSAQQFSDYHSELNMSSLELGDSALYFCASSPPGGNQPQHFGDGTRLSIL.

This clonotype was seen repeatedly, ten times or more. V is TRBV18 and J is TRBJ2-7, with unresolved D. Germline assignment: CDR1 KGHSH and CDR2 LQKENI. The CDR3 spans 16 residues. Trimming removed 3 bases from V and 0 bases from J, with 15 bases in between. The CDR3 loop reads CASSPETRLVSYEQYF. DNA for the CDR3: TGTGCCAGCTCACCTGAGACAAGGCTTGTCTCCTACGAGCAGTACTTC.

The chain has TRBV12-3 or TRBV12-4 and TRBJ2-7; D call uncertain. V was pared by 4 bases and J by 0 bases, with 7 bases between. The CDR3 is made up of 13 amino acids. The DNA for the CDR3 is TGTGCCAGCAGTTGGTCGAGCTCCTACGAGCAGTACTTC. It codes for CASSWSSSYEQYF.

The chain has TRBV5-1 and TRBJ2-7; D is unresolved. The CDR3 spans 13 residues. The germline V gene has CDR1 SGHRS and CDR2 YFSETQ. Trimming left V 0 bases short and J 5 bases short, with 9 bases between. The CDR3 bases are TGCGCCAGCAGCTTGGAAAGAAGGCACGAGCAGTACTTC. It is translated as CASSLERRHEQYF.

This chain joins TRBV7-7 and TRBJ2-1; D is undetermined. The V end lost 7 bases, the J end lost 10 bases, and 17 bases lay between the germline ends. CDR1 is SSHAT and CDR2 is FNYEAQ in the germline V gene (reference sequence). The CDR3 has 13 residues. The CDR3 sequence: CASTSARAREQFF. The CDR3 DNA reads as TGTGCCAGCACAAGCGCTAGGGCCAGAGAGCAGTTCTTC.

The CDR3 coding sequence is TGCGCCAGCAGCCCAGTAGACAATGAGCAGTTCTTC. Translating gives CASSPVDNEQFF. The chain is built from TRBV5-1 and TRBJ2-1; D call uncertain. Germline CDR1 SGHRS, CDR2 YFSETQ. Trimming took 4 bases from V and 5 from J, leaving 7 bases between them. The CDR3 is 12 residues long. Complete variable domain (other parts from reference TRBV5-1 and TRBJ2-1): KAGVTQTPRYLIKTRGQQVTLSCSPISGHRSVSWYQQTPGQGLQFLFEYFSETQRNKGNFPGRFSGRQFSNSRSEMNVSTLELGDSALYLCASSPVDNEQFFGPGTRLTVL.

The chain joins TRBV7-3 to TRBJ2-3, with D maybe TRBD2 (5 bases). The CDR3 sequence is 14 residues long. Between the trimmed V and J ends, which lost 5 bases and 3 bases, there was a span of 12 bases. Germline V gene sequence: CDR1 SGHTA, CDR2 FQGTGA. The CDR3 sequence: CASSPAGLTDTQYF. In nucleotides, the CDR3 is TGTGCCAGCAGCCCCGCGGGCTTAACAGATACGCAGTATTTT.

This clonotype was seen many times. The CDR3 DNA sequence: TGCAGTGCCGAACGCTCCTACGAGCAGTACTTC. This sequence encodes CSAERSYEQYF. This rearrangement joins TRBV20-1 to TRBJ2-7, with no clear D. This CDR3 comprises 11 residues. Germline V CDR1 and CDR2: DFQATT, SNEGSKA (reference sequence). V lost 6 bases to trimming and J lost 0 bases, with 6 bases between them.

This clonotype showed up many times. The CDR3 loop is CSVEVQGRRTQYF. CDR3 DNA sequence: TGCAGCGTTGAGGTACAGGGGAGGAGGACCCAGTACTTC. The chain combines TRBV29-1 with TRBJ2-5; TRBD1 might be the D (7 bases). This CDR3 region has 13 residues. Per the germline V gene, CDR1 is SQVTM and CDR2 is ANQGSEA. The ends were cut back, 3 bases at V and 7 bases at J, with 15 bases in the middle.

This rearrangement joins TRBV28 to TRBJ2-7; no clear D. The CDR3 spans 13 residues. Between the trimmed V and J ends, which lost 7 bases and 1 base, there was a span of 11 bases. Germline V gene data show CDR1 as MDHEN and CDR2 as SYDVKM. For the CDR3, the DNA is TGTGCCAGCACCCCCCAGTCGTCCTACGAGCAGTACTTC. Translated: CASTPQSSYEQYF.